This T cell receptor beta chain derives from a study of shared clonotypes between healthy human individuals. Turning to the study itself: The study used three CD4 naive, three CD4 memory, two CD8 naive and one CD8 memory plate per donor. Regarding the study as a whole: Some clonotypes were shared by all four sorted-subset donors, while others were not shared. The non-shared ones had lower generation probabilities than the shared ones.

Germline CDR1 is KGHSH and CDR2 is LQKENI. Deletions cut 3 bases from V and 1 base from J, with 9 bases between. This CDR3 spans 14 amino acids. Details on this clone: As yet, its antigen is unknown. At the DNA level, this CDR3 is encoded by other sequences in the same sample as well.

Assay runs were performed at deep level. Method: immunoSEQ multiplex PCR; TCRdb's copy keeps in-frame clones and lacks some. The sample holds over a million clones; about 96% are singletons and the top ten take over 1%. The chain combines TRBV18 with TRBJ2-5, with D perhaps matching TRBD1 (5 bases). The sequencing sample was made of naive CD4+ T cells sorted from blood. Documented subset: CD45RA+ positively selected. This receptor was obtained from a man younger than 45 in good health. The CDR3 loop is CASSPLDTQETQYF. Here the CDR3 DNA reads TGTGCCAGCTCACCCTTGGACACCCAAGAGACCCAGTACTTC.